This paragraph reports one T cell receptor (beta chain). The target antigen is unknown. This specimen belongs to a study of CD8 T cells in ankylosing spondylitis. Whole-study results and caveats: Seemingly characteristic of ankylosing spondylitis blood was a TCR beta motif consisting of about 8 highly homologous variants.

MiXCR, applied by TCRdb to the 5' RACE reads, yields one record per CDR3 protein. The sample includes roughly 470,000 distinct CDR3 sequences, 26% of them seen just once. Specimen: blood, either unsorted or a sorted T cell fraction (not recorded which). The receptor was derived from a male donor with ankylosing spondylitis.

The CDR3 nucleotides read TGCAGTGCCAGACAGGGGGGCTGGGAAAAACTGTTTTTT. Protein: CSARQGGWEKLFF. The V gene is TRBV20-1, the J gene TRBJ1-4; 9 nucleotides align to TRBD1. The CDR3 covers 13 residues. Germline V CDR1 and CDR2: DFQATT, SNEGSKA (reference sequence). Trimming removed 6 bases from V and 8 bases from J; junction bases left unmatched: 7.